Listed below are T cell receptor beta chains from one sample, sequenced in a study of T cells expressing NK-cell markers. TCRdb re-called the 5' RACE reads and gives one entry per CDR3 protein, without DNA. The ten most abundant clones cover about 7.3% of a sample with under 500,000 distinct CDR3 sequences. Sequencing was performed on blood T cells: a sorted CD56 or NKG2C T cell subset, CD4+ or CD8+ T cells, or bulk PBMC T cells (not recorded which). The receptors here all came from a woman aged 18 to 75 in good health. The CDR3 runs from the conserved cysteine through the conserved F or W.

v_gene: TRBV5-5
len: 14
j_gene: TRBJ1-1
CDR3aa: CASSIKIGGTEAFF

v_gene: TRBV15
len: 15
j_gene: TRBJ1-5
CDR3aa: CATSTGVRDNQPQHF

v_gene: TRBV4-3
len: 17
j_gene: TRBJ2-7
CDR3aa: CASSQDRASGPFVEQYF

v_gene: TRBV7-9
len: 15
j_gene: TRBJ2-2
CDR3aa: CASSFWNENTGELFF

v_gene: TRBV12-3/TRBV12-4
len: 17
j_gene: TRBJ1-6
CDR3aa: CASRHDWGQGYNSPLHF

v_gene: TRBV7-8
len: 15
j_gene: TRBJ2-3
CDR3aa: CASSLVPPNTDTQYF

v_gene: TRBV9
len: 14
j_gene: TRBJ2-4
CDR3aa: CASSAGLAKNIQYF

v_gene: TRBV27
len: 14
j_gene: TRBJ1-2
CDR3aa: CASSLYLQGGGYTF

v_gene: TRBV6-5
len: 14
j_gene: TRBJ2-7
CDR3aa: CASSYRDTYYEQYF

v_gene: TRBV9
len: 16
j_gene: TRBJ2-3
CDR3aa: CASSPQLAISTDTQYF

v_gene: TRBV2
len: 13
j_gene: TRBJ2-7
CDR3aa: CASIGAGVGEQYF

v_gene: TRBV10-3
len: 15
j_gene: TRBJ2-7
CDR3aa: CAISVRDTTSYEQYF

v_gene: TRBV20-1
len: 16
j_gene: TRBJ2-2
CDR3aa: CSAGLAGAKNTGELFF

v_gene: TRBV12-3/TRBV12-4
len: 13
j_gene: TRBJ2-5
CDR3aa: CASSPDQGETQYF

v_gene: TRBV5-1
len: 17
j_gene: TRBJ2-2
CDR3aa: CASSLALAGTNTGELFF

v_gene: TRBV3-1
len: 18
j_gene: TRBJ1-6
CDR3aa: CASSPLGGESSYNSPLHF

v_gene: TRBV7-3
len: 13
j_gene: TRBJ2-2
CDR3aa: CASSFDSPGELFF

v_gene: TRBV9
len: 17
j_gene: TRBJ2-2
CDR3aa: CASSLPTTAHNTGELFF

v_gene: TRBV15
len: 12
j_gene: TRBJ2-3
CDR3aa: CATSGLDDTQYF

v_gene: TRBV6-1
len: 13
j_gene: TRBJ1-5
CDR3aa: CASTSGRSQPQHF

v_gene: TRBV4-2
len: 17
j_gene: TRBJ2-4
CDR3aa: CASSQEGSGVTKNIQYF

v_gene: TRBV5-4
len: 14
j_gene: TRBJ2-3
CDR3aa: CASSSRDRGDTQYF

v_gene: TRBV7-9
len: 15
j_gene: TRBJ2-1
CDR3aa: CASLGGTSKFNEQFF

v_gene: TRBV7-2
len: 15
j_gene: TRBJ1-1
CDR3aa: CASSTRQSSNTEAFF

v_gene: TRBV6-2/TRBV6-3
len: 15
j_gene: TRBJ1-2
CDR3aa: CASSNQLTGDYGYTF

v_gene: TRBV18
len: 16
j_gene: TRBJ2-2
CDR3aa: CASSPLPGTDTGELFF

v_gene: TRBV5-1
len: 14
j_gene: TRBJ2-5
CDR3aa: CASSLGGGQETQYF

v_gene: TRBV20-1
len: 15
j_gene: TRBJ2-7
CDR3aa: CSARGELEGAYEQYF

v_gene: TRBV29-1
len: 16
j_gene: TRBJ2-1
CDR3aa: CSVDSSGRSSYNEQFF

v_gene: TRBV29-1
len: 14
j_gene: TRBJ2-1
CDR3aa: CSVVAGTAENEQFF

v_gene: TRBV9
len: 13
j_gene: TRBJ1-5
CDR3aa: CASSVDGGGPQHF

v_gene: TRBV30
len: 14
j_gene: TRBJ1-1
CDR3aa: CAWGLQWVNTEAFF

v_gene: TRBV19
len: 15
j_gene: TRBJ2-1
CDR3aa: CASSIDWLTYNEQFF

v_gene: TRBV7-2
len: 14
j_gene: TRBJ2-1
CDR3aa: CASSQAHRYNEQFF

v_gene: TRBV4-3
len: 18
j_gene: TRBJ2-7
CDR3aa: CASSLYLSVQGGAYEQYF

v_gene: TRBV10-3
len: 15
j_gene: TRBJ2-7
CDR3aa: CAISGAGSIVGEQYF

v_gene: TRBV29-1
len: 12
j_gene: TRBJ2-3
CDR3aa: CSVDGDTDTQYF

v_gene: TRBV2
len: 16
j_gene: TRBJ2-2
CDR3aa: CASSPRTSGSGGELFF

v_gene: TRBV4-2
len: 15
j_gene: TRBJ1-2
CDR3aa: CASSQGGTGGISYTF

v_gene: TRBV19
len: 13
j_gene: TRBJ1-6
CDR3aa: CASSIQGASPLHF

v_gene: TRBV20-1
len: 14
j_gene: TRBJ1-1
CDR3aa: CSARAGGGITEAFF

v_gene: TRBV20-1
len: 15
j_gene: TRBJ2-2
CDR3aa: CSASPSRGGTGELFF

v_gene: TRBV7-2
len: 14
j_gene: TRBJ2-3
CDR3aa: CASSGRGRTDTQYF

v_gene: TRBV12-3/TRBV12-4
len: 13
j_gene: TRBJ1-1
CDR3aa: CASSLLAGAEAFF

v_gene: TRBV28
len: 14
j_gene: TRBJ2-5
CDR3aa: CASSFGEGRETQYF

v_gene: TRBV20-1
len: 15
j_gene: TRBJ1-4
CDR3aa: CSASGVFYRTEKLFF

v_gene: TRBV5-1
len: 14
j_gene: TRBJ2-1
CDR3aa: CASSWVGQYNEQFF

v_gene: TRBV11-2
len: 16
j_gene: TRBJ2-3
CDR3aa: CASSLAYPRGTDTQYF

v_gene: TRBV6-1
len: 15
j_gene: TRBJ2-5
CDR3aa: CASSPLEWGGETQYF

v_gene: TRBV9
len: 15
j_gene: TRBJ2-1
CDR3aa: CASSDLGGRDNEQFF

v_gene: TRBV20-1
len: 13
j_gene: TRBJ2-3
CDR3aa: CSAEDAEADTQYF

v_gene: TRBV24-1
len: 14
j_gene: TRBJ2-7
CDR3aa: CAASDPSGSNEQYF

v_gene: TRBV6-2/TRBV6-3
len: 16
j_gene: TRBJ2-7
CDR3aa: CASSYRPGQGADEQYF

v_gene: TRBV11-2
len: 14
j_gene: TRBJ1-4
CDR3aa: CASSRDRGGEKLFF

v_gene: TRBV12-3/TRBV12-4
len: 13
j_gene: TRBJ2-7
CDR3aa: CASSITGFLEQYF

v_gene: TRBV7-9
len: 14
j_gene: TRBJ2-1
CDR3aa: CASSFQKRYNEQFF

v_gene: TRBV24-1
len: 13
j_gene: TRBJ2-5
CDR3aa: CATSDSSKETQYF